This T cell receptor (beta chain) appears in the sequencing data of a study of blood T cell repertoires in COVID-19. On the study more broadly: Donors in the United States, Italy and Spain gave samples during acute or convalescent COVID-19. The cDNA or gDNA used as material had been derived from T cells, B-cell-depleted T cells, or PBMCs.

As processed by the authors: Nucleated cell number was recorded as an estimate derived from reference gene primer amplification. Profiled with immunoSEQ multiplex PCR; TCRdb holds only in-frame clones, not every one. V, J and clone size were drawn from that table, and D and trimming were deduced from the DNA. Altogether roughly 140,000 clones are present, almost 90% being singletons, with the ten largest covering 10% to 13%. Germline assignment: CDR1 MNHEY and CDR2 SVGEGT. This CDR3 region has 15 residues. Between the trimmed V and J ends, which lost 5 bases and 9 bases, there was a span of 20 bases.

What was sequenced was peripheral blood. This chain connects TRBV6-2 or TRBV6-3 to TRBJ1-5; D might be TRBD1 (5 bases). The clonotype comes from a man in his fifties with active or convalescent COVID-19. The CDR3 nucleotides read TGTGCCAGCAGTCCGGGACTGAGTCAATCAGGGCCCCAGCATTTT. It is translated as CASSPGLSQSGPQHF.